This T cell receptor beta chain originates from a study of OX40 agonist ivuxolimab in advanced cancers. The method was immunoSEQ multiplex PCR; TCRdb's version includes in-frame clones alone and lacks a portion of them. The sample holds around 84,000 clones; just over 90% are singletons and the top ten take approximately 0.43%. V was clipped by 3 bases and J by 0 bases, with 12 bases between them. This CDR3 comprises 15 residues. Germline V lookup: CDR1 SGHRS, CDR2 YFSETQ. The specimen was CD4+ or CD8+ T cells sorted from blood, collected in a trial of the OX40 agonist ivuxolimab. The V gene is TRBV5-1, the J gene TRBJ1-1; maybe TRBD1 (5 bases). The clonotype comes from an adult with an advanced solid tumor such as melanoma, head and neck, liver or kidney cancer. Written as DNA, the CDR3 is TGCGCCAGCAGCTCGAGGCAGGGAATGAACACTGAAGCTTTCTTT. This translates into CASSSRQGMNTEAFF. The complete variable domain, with remaining parts taken from reference TRBV5-1 and TRBJ1-1, reads KAGVTQTPRYLIKTRGQQVTLSCSPISGHRSVSWYQQTPGQGLQFLFEYFSETQRNKGNFPGRFSGRQFSNSRSEMNVSTLELGDSALYLCASSSRQGMNTEAFFGQGTRLTVV.